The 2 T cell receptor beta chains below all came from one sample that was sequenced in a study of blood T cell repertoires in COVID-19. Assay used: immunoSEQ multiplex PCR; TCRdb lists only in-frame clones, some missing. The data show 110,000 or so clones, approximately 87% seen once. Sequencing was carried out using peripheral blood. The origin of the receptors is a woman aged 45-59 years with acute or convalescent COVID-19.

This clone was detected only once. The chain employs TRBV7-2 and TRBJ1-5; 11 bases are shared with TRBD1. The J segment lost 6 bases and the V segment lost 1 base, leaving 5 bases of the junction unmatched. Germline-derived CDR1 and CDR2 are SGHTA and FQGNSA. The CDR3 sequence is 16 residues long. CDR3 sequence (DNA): TGTGCCAGCAGCTTAGGCGGGACAGGGGGGACTCAGCCCCAGCATTTT. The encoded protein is CASSLGGTGGTQPQHF.

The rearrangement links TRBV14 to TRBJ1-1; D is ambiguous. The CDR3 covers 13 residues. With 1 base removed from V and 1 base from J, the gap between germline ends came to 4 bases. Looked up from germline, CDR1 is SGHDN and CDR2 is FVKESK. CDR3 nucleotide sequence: TGTGCCAGCAGCCAAGTCCAGAACACTGAAGCTTTCTTT. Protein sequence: CASSQVQNTEAFF.